This TCR beta chain appears in the sequencing data of a study of T cell responses to AZD1222 COVID-19 vaccine. Notes on the study in general: Spike-wide vaccine-associated CD4 TCRs dominated at 160-218 and 743-854. Within unmutated variant regions lay the reported targets of nearly half of spike-specific TCRs.

Pooled in the analysis were second doses at about 4 or about 12 weeks. The method was immunoSEQ multiplex PCR; TCRdb's version includes in-frame clones alone and lacks a portion of them. Of under 30,000 clones in the sample, about nine tenths are singletons; the top ten hold under 35%. A word on this clone: Its target is unknown.

There are 12 residues in the CDR3. Per the germline V gene, CDR1 is LGHDT and CDR2 is YNNKEL (reference sequence). Trimming pared 4 bases from V and 8 bases from J, leaving 11 bases between. The sequencing used peripheral blood, collected 28 days after the second AZD1222 dose. The receptor was derived from an adult who received the AZD1222 COVID-19 vaccine. The chain employs TRBV3-1 (or the pseudogene TRBV3-2) and TRBJ1-2, with unresolved D. In DNA form, the CDR3 reads TGTGCCAGCAGCCTTGAGGGTTGGGGCTACACCTTC. Encoded protein: CASSLEGWGYTF.